This TCR beta chain was sequenced during a study of somatic mutations in cytotoxic T cells in rheumatoid arthritis (TCRdb year 2017). At the level of the whole study: Right after diagnosis and prior to the start of any treatment, about 30 ml EDTA of peripheral blood was drawn from patients. Some V beta antibody-stained T-cell populations were flow-sorted on a FACSAria II or Sony SH800 at nearly 100% purity, and sorted V beta1+ cells also underwent TCRB sequencing. To characterize clonality, the study used TCRB deep sequencing while asking whether somatic mutations are carried by expanded CD8+ T-cell clones in newly diagnosed, untreated rheumatoid arthritis. TCRB deep sequencing was performed for 65 rheumatoid arthritis patients and more than 15 healthy controls. Patients and controls did not essentially differ in median age, which was nearly identical between the groups.

As for this clone: Its antigen remains undetermined. No much larger clone exists at a distance of one base, and base qualities are not known.

On an AutoMACS, CD4+ and CD8+ cells were isolated via positive magnetic bead selection, and their purity was verified by flow cytometry. After a first flow cytometry screen using a TCR V beta antibody panel, clonal expansions were characterized through TCRB deep sequencing of sorted CD8+ fractions. Isolation of peripheral blood mononuclear cells was done through Ficoll-Paque PLUS density gradient separation. Using Nucleospin Tissue or Tissue XS kits, DNA was extracted from CD4-enriched, CD8-enriched or PBMC samples, with quantification by a Qubit 2.0 fluorometer. From its cysteine to its phenylalanine, the CDR3 spans 13 amino acids. Solely the CDR3 DNA is kept, with 39 bases framed from the first base. V gives up 0 bases and J gives up 4 bases, and the segment between their germline ends measures 7 bases. The germline V gene specifies SGHRS as CDR1 and YFSETQ as CDR2. Overall study results and their limits: Healthy controls showed no age-related increase in CD8+ clonality, whereas patients did (Spearman r ≈ 0.49). It was unknown which antigens the expanded CD8+ clones targeted, and their absence from virus-specific databases did not exclude viral specificity. CD8+ T-cell clonality in rheumatoid arthritis patients was not significantly different from that in age-matched healthy controls. Several identical CD8+ TCRB sequences were found in both blood and synovial fluid, and in about an eighth of the roughly 60 patients the largest CD8+ clone exceeded 20% of CD8+ cells. No adjustment for multiple comparisons was made for the slight TRBV07 underrepresentation in patients.

The immunoSEQ assay was applied to genomic DNA for TCRB CDR3 sequencing. In the source study's methods: Only a few patient CD8+ clones larger than 1% matched published virus-specific TCRB sequences when compared against them. Nothing other than productive TCRB rearrangements was included in the analyses. Clonality was calculated as a Shannon entropy-based productive clonality index, and a clone was defined by a unique TCRB CDR3 sequence. Repertoire overlap between two samples was calculated from the template counts of each clone relative to total templates per sample. V-gene usage from TCRB sequencing and V-gene usage measured by flow cytometry were correlated (Spearman r of 0.61). TCRdb re-hosts the immuneACCESS table, in-frame sequences only. Its copies lack some clones; in the studies checked, an unresolved V gene accounts for under half of them, and the cause for the rest is not known. That table is the source of V, J and clone size, and D and trimming were worked out from the DNA. For this sample there are roughly 17,000 clones; over 80% appear just once. Of the sample, approximately 10% falls within the top ten clones.

This receptor was identified in an adult with rheumatoid arthritis. The V gene is TRBV5-1 and the J gene is TRBJ1-2; the D segment cannot be called with confidence. The sequenced sample was CD8+ T cells sorted from blood. The CDR3 protein: CASSLAWSYGYTF. The nucleotide sequence is TGCGCCAGCAGCTTGGCCTGGAGCTATGGCTACACCTTC.